This is a list of T cell receptor beta chains from one sample in a study of T cells after yellow fever vaccination. TCRdb fed the 5' RACE reads into MiXCR, producing one record per CDR3 protein. The profile shows just over 250,000 distinct CDR3 sequences, around 5.2% of them singletons. The sequenced sample was CD4+ T cells sorted from PBMCs, obtained on the day of the yellow fever booster vaccination. The receptors here all came from a young man who received the YFV17D yellow fever vaccine. Both conserved end residues are part of each CDR3. Each record gives: J gene, D gene, V gene, clone size, CDR3 DNA, CDR3 protein. D genes are given only for firm matches. Expanded clones get a size class; other rows say once, few or many, or leave the size out.

TRBJ2-7,NA,TRBV6-1,NA,TGTGCCAGCAGTGATCGCAGGGCTTCCTACGAGCAGTACTTC,CASSDRRASYEQYF
TRBJ2-1,TRBD2,TRBV20-1,many,TGCAGTGCTCCTGCCGGGGGGACTCCGGTTTACAATGAGCAGTTCTTC,CSAPAGGTPVYNEQFF
TRBJ2-5,TRBD2,TRBV7-8,few,TGTGCCAGCAGCCCTGGGGAGCGGGGGATCCAAGAGACCCAGTACTTC,CASSPGERGIQETQYF
TRBJ1-1,NA,TRBV18,many,TGTGCCAGCTCACCTCAGGGACTGAACACTGAAGCTTTCTTT,CASSPQGLNTEAFF
TRBJ2-3,NA,TRBV11-2,NA,TGTGCCAGCAGCTCCCAAGGGGGGGGCTCACGGACAGATACGCAGTATTTT,CASSSQGGGSRTDTQYF
TRBJ1-2,NA,TRBV7-2,NA,TGTGCCAGCAGCTTATTCGGCTATGGCTACACCTTC,CASSLFGYGYTF
TRBJ2-3,NA,TRBV6-5,NA,TGTGCCAGCAGTTCCAGTAGCGCATCCACAGATACGCAGTATTTT,CASSSSSASTDTQYF
TRBJ2-7,NA,TRBV27,few,TGTGCCAGCAGTCCCTATGTGGGGGCGGTGAACGAGCAGTACTTC,CASSPYVGAVNEQYF
TRBJ2-1,TRBD2,TRBV7-2,NA,TGTGCCAGCAGCTTCCCTGGCTCTCATGGGGGGGGAAGCTCCTACAATGAGCAGTTCTTC,CASSFPGSHGGGSSYNEQFF
TRBJ1-2,NA,TRBV5-4,few,TGTGCCAGCAGCTTGTACCGGCTTCGGGGCTATGGCTACACCTTC,CASSLYRLRGYGYTF
TRBJ1-4,TRBD1,TRBV28,NA,TGTGCCAGCAGTTCGGGACAGTCCTATGAAAAACTGTTTTTT,CASSSGQSYEKLFF
TRBJ1-1,NA,TRBV12-3/TRBV12-4,few,TGTGCCAGCAGATTACAGGAAAACACTGAAGCTTTCTTT,CASRLQENTEAFF
TRBJ1-2,TRBD1,TRBV4-3,few,TGCGCCAGCAGCCAAGATTGGACAGGGGAGGGCTACACCTTC,CASSQDWTGEGYTF
TRBJ2-5,NA,TRBV18,NA,TGTGCCAGCTCACCACTGGGCGGTATCCAAGAGACCCAGTACTTC,CASSPLGGIQETQYF
TRBJ2-2,TRBD1,TRBV28,many,TGTGCCAGCAGGCTTACAGGGGGATACACCGGGGAGCTGTTTTTT,CASRLTGGYTGELFF
TRBJ1-2,NA,TRBV7-2,many,TGTGCCAGCAGCCCCGGACCATGGGACTATGGCTACACCTTC,CASSPGPWDYGYTF
TRBJ1-5,NA,TRBV7-6,few,TGTGCCAGCAGCTTAGGGTCCGGCATCCGCAATCAGCCCCAGCATTTT,CASSLGSGIRNQPQHF
TRBJ2-1,NA,TRBV30,many,TGTGCCTGGATTAGCGGTGTAAGCTCCTACAATGAGCAGTTCTTC,CAWISGVSSYNEQFF
TRBJ2-5,NA,TRBV2,many,TGTGCCGTCCAAGGGGGGGAGACCCAGTACTTC,CAVQGGETQYF
TRBJ2-1,TRBD2,TRBV7-3,NA,TGTGCCAGCAGCCCACGGGGTACGGGGGGGTCTCTGCAGTTCTTC,CASSPRGTGGSLQFF
TRBJ1-2,NA,TRBV3-1,NA,TGTGCCAGCAGCCCCGACCGTCAGGGCTACACCTTC,CASSPDRQGYTF
TRBJ1-5,NA,TRBV18,few,TGTGCCAGCTCGAGCCGGGCCGACAATCAGCCCCAGCATTTT,CASSSRADNQPQHF
TRBJ1-2,NA,TRBV20-1,NA,TGCAGTGCTCCACCTGGGGGGGCAGGGGAAAACTATGGCTACACCTTC,CSAPPGGAGENYGYTF
TRBJ2-6,NA,TRBV12-3/TRBV12-4,many,TGTGCCAGCAGTTGGGGTAGCTCTGGGGCCAACGTCCTGACTTTC,CASSWGSSGANVLTF
TRBJ2-1,NA,TRBV6-5,many,TGTGCCAGCAGTTACGGTAGGGAGCAGTTCTTC,CASSYGREQFF
TRBJ2-1,TRBD1,TRBV6-5,few,TGTGCCAGCAGCTGGACAGGGGCCCTTAATAGTCCCAATGAGCAGTTCTTC,CASSWTGALNSPNEQFF
TRBJ1-1,NA,TRBV28,few,TGTGCCAGCAGTTTAGGAGGGGGAGGGGGGAAGACTGAAGCTTTCTTT,CASSLGGGGGKTEAFF
TRBJ2-3,TRBD1,TRBV18,few,TGTGCCAGCTCACTTACAGGGGGCTCTAGCACAGATACGCAGTATTTT,CASSLTGGSSTDTQYF
TRBJ1-3,NA,TRBV11-2,few,TGTGCCAGCAGCTTAGAAGGCTATGGGGAAGGAAACACCATATATTTT,CASSLEGYGEGNTIYF
TRBJ2-1,TRBD1,TRBV19,NA,TGTGCCAGTAGACCCGGTAGGGGACAGAACCAAAATGAGCAGTTCTTC,CASRPGRGQNQNEQFF
TRBJ2-6,NA,TRBV2,many,TGTGCCAGCAGCCGGGACAACTCTGGGGCCAACGTCCTGACTTTC,CASSRDNSGANVLTF
TRBJ2-5,NA,TRBV10-3,few,TGTGCCATCAGTGAGTCTCAGGGCGCGAGGGAGACCCAGTACTTC,CAISESQGARETQYF
TRBJ2-5,NA,TRBV5-1,NA,TGCGCCAGCAGCCGGGACGGGAAAGAGACCCAGTACTTC,CASSRDGKETQYF
TRBJ2-3,NA,TRBV29-1,many,TGCAGCGTTGAAGATCTCGTCACAGATACGCAGTATTTT,CSVEDLVTDTQYF
TRBJ1-3,TRBD1,TRBV6-5,few,TGTGCCAGCAGTCGTACAGGGACAGGGATCTCTGGAAACACCATATATTTT,CASSRTGTGISGNTIYF